This entry describes one T cell receptor beta chain. TCRdb keeps only in-frame clones here, not all; method: immunoSEQ multiplex PCR. Among a few thousand clones listed, roughly 84% were seen once. Germline-derived CDR1 and CDR2 are SNHLY and FYNNEI. The CDR3 totals 13 residues. The V segment lost 5 bases and the J segment 5 bases; nucleotides outside the gene matches: 3. This sample is drawn from a study of immune cell composition in non-small cell lung cancer. The chain carries TRBV2 and TRBJ2-1, with TRBD2 matching 7 bases. The TCR sequence derives from a human donor with non-small cell lung cancer. Sequenced: lung tumor tissue. The CDR3 nucleotides read TGTGCCAGCAGTCCGACTAGCCACAATGAGCAGTTCTTC. Protein: CASSPTSHNEQFF. The full variable domain, rest sourced from reference TRBV2 and TRBJ2-1, is EPEVTQTPSHQVTQMGQEVILRCVPISNHLYFYWYRQILGQKVEFLVSFYNNEISEKSEIFDDQFSVERPDGSNFTLKIRSTKLEDSAMYFCASSPTSHNEQFFGPGTRLTVL.